This T cell receptor beta chain was sequenced during a study of T cells in Graves' hyperthyroidism and ophthalmopathy. The CDR3 is 13 residues long. V was clipped by 3 bases and J by 9 bases, with 14 bases between them. Germline-derived CDR1 and CDR2 are MGHRA and YSYEKL. The CDR3 regions of TCR beta were amplified from RNA transcripts. RT-PCR in the first round (using the HTBI primer set) targeted the TCR CDR3. TCRdb recomputed calls from the multiplex PCR reads with MiXCR, one row per CDR3 protein. The table shows roughly 710,000 distinct CDR3 sequences, with over 35% occurring only once. At least ten counts were recorded for this clonotype. Uncontrolled infection, other autoimmune disease, pregnancy and lactation each barred patients from inclusion.

The chain links TRBV4-1 to TRBJ2-5, with D possibly being TRBD1 (5 bases). The specimen was blood. The receptor was isolated from a woman between 40 and 50 years old with Graves' hyperthyroidism. CDR3 DNA: TGCGCCAGCAGCCACGGACATCCTCAGGCCCAGTACTTC. Its protein is CASSHGHPQAQYF.